The next 6 T cell receptor beta chains were all read from a single sample in a study of blood T cell repertoires in COVID-19. Only in-frame clones appear in the TCRdb table, and some are missing; sequencing was by immunoSEQ multiplex PCR. The sample lists fewer than 300,000 clones, under 90% seen once, with around 15% in the top ten. The sequencing input was PBMCs or T cells enriched from blood (not recorded which). The receptors originated from a man aged 18-30 years who had recovered from COVID-19.

The V gene is TRBV6-5, the J gene TRBJ2-7; D is possibly TRBD1 (5 bases). This CDR3 has 13 residues. Germline assignment: CDR1 MNHEY and CDR2 SVGAGI. Between the trimmed V and J ends, which lost 7 bases and 2 bases, there was a span of 12 bases. The CDR3 nucleotides read TGTGCCAGCACGACAGATTATCCCTACGAGCAGTACTTC. It is translated as CASTTDYPYEQYF.

This clone appeared once. V is TRBV5-4 and J is TRBJ2-3; D unclear. Trimming stripped 6 bases from V and 2 bases from J, with 13 bases between. Germline V CDR1 and CDR2: SGHNT, YYREEE (reference sequence). CDR3 length: 14 residues. The CDR3 DNA reads as TGTGCCAGCATCCCCACGCCAGACACAGATACGCAGTATTTT. The encoded protein is CASIPTPDTDTQYF.

This chain uses TRBV11-2 with TRBJ1-5; D gene ambiguous. The germline V and J ends were trimmed by 5 bases and 5 bases, with 7 bases remaining between them. Germline V gene lookup returns CDR1 SGHAT and CDR2 FQNNGV. This CDR3 is 12 amino acids long. Here the CDR3 DNA reads TGTGCCAGCAGCCGCACAGATCAGCCCCAGCATTTT. It codes for CASSRTDQPQHF.

With regard to this clone: This specimen includes other DNA sequences encoding the same CDR3. The chain combines TRBV27 with TRBJ1-5; D remains unclear. Germline-derived CDR1 and CDR2 are MNHEY and SMNVEV (reference sequence). V lost 2 bases to trimming and J lost 1 base, with 3 bases between them. This CDR3 has 13 residues. In DNA form, the CDR3 reads TGTGCCAGCAGTTTAAGCAGCAATCAGCCCCAGCATTTT. It specifies CASSLSSNQPQHF.

The chain links TRBV11-1 to TRBJ2-7; 8 positions match TRBD2. The CDR3 covers 15 residues. The V segment lost 4 bases and the J segment 5 bases; nucleotides outside the gene matches: 10. Germline V lookup: CDR1 SGHAT, CDR2 FQDESV (reference sequence). CDR3 residues: CASSSSGAGVNEQYF. CDR3 DNA: TGTGCCAGCAGCTCCTCGGGAGCGGGAGTAAACGAGCAGTACTTC.

The V call is TRBV12-3 or TRBV12-4, the J call TRBJ1-2; the match to TRBD1 covers 9 bases. There are 13 residues in the CDR3. Trimming removed 8 bases from V and 8 bases from J; junction bases left unmatched: 9. The CDR3 is CASSHRGRDGYTF. Here the CDR3 DNA reads TGTGCCAGCTCGCACAGGGGGCGCGACGGCTACACCTTC.